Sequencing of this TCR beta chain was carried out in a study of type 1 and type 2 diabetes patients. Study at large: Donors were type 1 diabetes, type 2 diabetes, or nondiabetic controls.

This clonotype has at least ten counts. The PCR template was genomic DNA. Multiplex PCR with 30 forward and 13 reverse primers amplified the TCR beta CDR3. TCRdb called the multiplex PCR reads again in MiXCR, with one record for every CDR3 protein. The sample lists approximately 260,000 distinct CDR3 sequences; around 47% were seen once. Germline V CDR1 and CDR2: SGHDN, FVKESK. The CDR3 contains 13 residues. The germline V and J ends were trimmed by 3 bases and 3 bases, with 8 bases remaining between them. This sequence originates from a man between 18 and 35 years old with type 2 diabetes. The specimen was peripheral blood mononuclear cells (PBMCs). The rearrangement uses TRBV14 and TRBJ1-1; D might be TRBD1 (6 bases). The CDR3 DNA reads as TGTGCCAGCAGCCAGGGACACTACACTGAAGCTTTCTTT. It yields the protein CASSQGHYTEAFF.